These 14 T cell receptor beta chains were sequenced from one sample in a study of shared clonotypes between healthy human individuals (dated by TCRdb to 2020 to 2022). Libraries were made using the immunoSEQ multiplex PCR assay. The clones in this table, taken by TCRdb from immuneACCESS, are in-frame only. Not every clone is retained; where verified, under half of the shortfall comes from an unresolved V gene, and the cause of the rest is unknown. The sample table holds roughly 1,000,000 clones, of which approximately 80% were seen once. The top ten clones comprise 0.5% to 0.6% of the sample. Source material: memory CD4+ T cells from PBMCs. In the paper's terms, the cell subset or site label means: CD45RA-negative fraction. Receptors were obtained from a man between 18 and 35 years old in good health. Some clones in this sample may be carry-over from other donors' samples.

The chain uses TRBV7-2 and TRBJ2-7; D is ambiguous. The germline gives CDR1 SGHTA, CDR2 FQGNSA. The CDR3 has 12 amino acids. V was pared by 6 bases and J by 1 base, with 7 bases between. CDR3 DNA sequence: TGTGCCAGCAGAAGCAGTTCCTACGAGCAGTACTTC. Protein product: CASRSSSYEQYF.

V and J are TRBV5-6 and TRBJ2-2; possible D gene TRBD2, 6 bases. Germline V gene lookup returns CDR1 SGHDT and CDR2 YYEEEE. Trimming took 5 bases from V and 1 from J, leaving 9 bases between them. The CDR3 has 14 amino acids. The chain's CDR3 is CASRRGGNTGELFF. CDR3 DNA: TGTGCCAGCAGGAGGGGAGGGAACACCGGGGAGCTGTTTTTT.

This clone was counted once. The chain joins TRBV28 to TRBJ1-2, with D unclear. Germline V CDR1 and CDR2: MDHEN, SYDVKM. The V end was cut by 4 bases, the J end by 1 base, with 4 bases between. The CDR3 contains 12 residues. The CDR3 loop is CASSWNNYGYTF. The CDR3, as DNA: TGTGCCAGCAGTTGGAATAACTATGGCTACACCTTC.

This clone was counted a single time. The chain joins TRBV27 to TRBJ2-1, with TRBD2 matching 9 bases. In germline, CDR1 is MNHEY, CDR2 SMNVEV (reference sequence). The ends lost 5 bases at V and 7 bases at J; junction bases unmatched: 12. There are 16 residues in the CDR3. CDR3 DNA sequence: TGTGCCAGCAGTCCCCCCGGGGCGGGAGGGAGGAATGAGCAGTTCTTC. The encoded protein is CASSPPGAGGRNEQFF.

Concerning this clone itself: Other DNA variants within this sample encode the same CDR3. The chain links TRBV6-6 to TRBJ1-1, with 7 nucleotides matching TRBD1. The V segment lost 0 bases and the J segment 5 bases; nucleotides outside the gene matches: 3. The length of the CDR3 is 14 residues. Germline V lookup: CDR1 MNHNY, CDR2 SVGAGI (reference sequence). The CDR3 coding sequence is TGTGCCAGCAGTTACTCCCAGGGGGGAACTGAAGCTTTCTTT. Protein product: CASSYSQGGTEAFF.

CDR3 DNA sequence: TGTGCCAGCAGCCCGGGACAGGAAAACTATGGCTACACCTTC. Translated: CASSPGQENYGYTF. This chain joins TRBV7-6 and TRBJ1-2, with 8 bases aligning to TRBD1. This CDR3 spans 14 amino acids. V gave up 5 bases and J gave up 2 bases; unmatched junction bases: 4. Germline V gene lookup returns CDR1 SGHVS and CDR2 FNYEAQ.

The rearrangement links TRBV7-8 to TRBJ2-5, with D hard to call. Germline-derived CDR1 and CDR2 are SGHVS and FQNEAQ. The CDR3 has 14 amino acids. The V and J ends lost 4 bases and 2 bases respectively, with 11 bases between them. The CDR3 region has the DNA TGTGCCAGCAGCTATAGGCCGAGTCAAGAGACCCAGTACTTC. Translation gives CASSYRPSQETQYF.

DNA of the CDR3: TGTGCCAGCAGTCCCAGGGGTAATGAAGCTTTCTTT. Its protein is CASSPRGNEAFF. The chain joins TRBV27 to TRBJ1-1; TRBD1 is a possible D gene (6 bases). Germline assignment: CDR1 MNHEY and CDR2 SMNVEV (reference sequence). The V and J ends lost 5 bases and 7 bases respectively, with 11 bases between them. CDR3 size: 12 residues.

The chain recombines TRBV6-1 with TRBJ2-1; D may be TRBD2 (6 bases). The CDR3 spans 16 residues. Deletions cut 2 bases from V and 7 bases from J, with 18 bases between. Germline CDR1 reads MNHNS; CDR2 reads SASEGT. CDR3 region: CASSESQRASWNEQFF. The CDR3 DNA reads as TGTGCCAGCAGTGAAAGCCAGCGGGCGTCTTGGAATGAGCAGTTCTTC.

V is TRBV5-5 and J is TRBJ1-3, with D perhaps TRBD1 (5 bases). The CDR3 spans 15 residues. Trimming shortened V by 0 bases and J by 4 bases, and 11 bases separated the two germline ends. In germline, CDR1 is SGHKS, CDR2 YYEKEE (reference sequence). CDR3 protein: CASSLDRSRGNTIYF. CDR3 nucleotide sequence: TGTGCCAGCAGCTTGGACAGGAGCAGAGGAAACACCATATATTTT.

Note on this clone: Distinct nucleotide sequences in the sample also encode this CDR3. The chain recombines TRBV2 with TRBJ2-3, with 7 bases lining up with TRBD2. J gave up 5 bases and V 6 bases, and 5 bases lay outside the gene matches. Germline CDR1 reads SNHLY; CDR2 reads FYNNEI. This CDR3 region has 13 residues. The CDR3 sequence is CASRGRAGDTQYF. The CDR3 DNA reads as TGTGCCAGCAGAGGGAGGGCAGGAGATACGCAGTATTTT.

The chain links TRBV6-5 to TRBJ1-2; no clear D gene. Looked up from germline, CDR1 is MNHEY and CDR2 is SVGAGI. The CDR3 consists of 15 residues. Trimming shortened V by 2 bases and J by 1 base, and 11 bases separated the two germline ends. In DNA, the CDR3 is TGTGCCAGCAGTTACGCGTCAGACAATAACTATGGCTACACCTTC. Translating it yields CASSYASDNNYGYTF.

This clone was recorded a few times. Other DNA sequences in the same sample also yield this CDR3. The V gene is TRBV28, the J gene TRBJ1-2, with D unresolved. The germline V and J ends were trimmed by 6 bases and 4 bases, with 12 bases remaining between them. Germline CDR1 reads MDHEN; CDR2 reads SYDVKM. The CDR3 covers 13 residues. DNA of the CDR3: TGTGCCAGCAGCCTTTCAGGATTCTATGGCTACACCTTC. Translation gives CASSLSGFYGYTF.

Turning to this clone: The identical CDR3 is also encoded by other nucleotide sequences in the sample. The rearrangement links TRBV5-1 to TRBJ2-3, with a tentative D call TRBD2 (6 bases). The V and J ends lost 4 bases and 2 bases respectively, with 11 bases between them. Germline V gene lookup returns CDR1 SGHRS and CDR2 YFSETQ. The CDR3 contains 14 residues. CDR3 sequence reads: CASSLGLSTDTQYF. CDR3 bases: TGCGCCAGCAGCCTGGGACTTTCCACAGATACGCAGTATTTT.